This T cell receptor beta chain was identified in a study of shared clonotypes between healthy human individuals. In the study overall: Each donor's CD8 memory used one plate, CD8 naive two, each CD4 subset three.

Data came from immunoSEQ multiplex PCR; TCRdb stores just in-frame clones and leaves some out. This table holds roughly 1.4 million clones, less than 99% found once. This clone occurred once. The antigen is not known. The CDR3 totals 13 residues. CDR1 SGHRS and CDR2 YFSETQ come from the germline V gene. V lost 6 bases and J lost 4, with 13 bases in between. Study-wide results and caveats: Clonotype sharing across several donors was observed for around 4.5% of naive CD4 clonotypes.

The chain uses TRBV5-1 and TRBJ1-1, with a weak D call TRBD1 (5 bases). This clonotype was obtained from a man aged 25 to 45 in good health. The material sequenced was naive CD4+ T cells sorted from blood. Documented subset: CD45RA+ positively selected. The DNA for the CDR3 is TGCGCCAGCACTAGGGCAGGGAGCACTGAAGCTTTCTTT. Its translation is CASTRAGSTEAFF.